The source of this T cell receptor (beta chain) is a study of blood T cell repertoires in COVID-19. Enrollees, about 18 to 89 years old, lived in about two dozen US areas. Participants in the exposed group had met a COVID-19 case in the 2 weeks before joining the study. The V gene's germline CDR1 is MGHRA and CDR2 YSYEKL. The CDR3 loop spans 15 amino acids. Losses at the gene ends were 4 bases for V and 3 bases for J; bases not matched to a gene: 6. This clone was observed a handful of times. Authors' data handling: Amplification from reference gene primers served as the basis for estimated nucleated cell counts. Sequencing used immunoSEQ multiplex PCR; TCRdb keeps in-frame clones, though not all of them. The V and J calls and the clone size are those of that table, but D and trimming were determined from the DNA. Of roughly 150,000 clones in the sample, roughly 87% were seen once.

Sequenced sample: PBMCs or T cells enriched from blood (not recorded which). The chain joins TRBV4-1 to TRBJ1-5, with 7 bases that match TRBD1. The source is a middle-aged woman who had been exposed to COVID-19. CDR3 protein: CASSRSGGYNQPQHF. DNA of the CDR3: TGCGCCAGCAGCCGATCAGGGGGGTACAATCAGCCCCAGCATTTT.